This paragraph reports one T cell receptor beta chain. Measured with immunoSEQ multiplex PCR; TCRdb has only the in-frame clones, and not every one. The sample records some 30,000 clones, around 82% being singletons. The CDR3 has 16 amino acids. Deletions cut 1 base from V and 2 bases from J, with 16 bases between. Germline CDR1 is SQVTM and CDR2 is ANQGSEA. These data originate in a study of sequential checkpoint blockade in melanoma. This sample's treatment: randomized to nivolumab then ipilimumab (arm A) or the reverse (arm B). PBMC sorting kept live CD3+CD8+ cells without CD19 or CD56. Specimen: CD8+ T cells sorted from blood (inferred from file names), collected from a patient given nivolumab and ipilimumab in sequence. The sequence came from a human donor with melanoma. The chain recombines TRBV29-1 with TRBJ2-3; D is perhaps TRBD2 (7 bases). The CDR3 here is CSVEGAGAPSTDTQYF. In nucleotides, the CDR3 is TGCAGCGTTGAAGGGGCGGGGGCGCCTTCCACAGATACGCAGTATTTT.